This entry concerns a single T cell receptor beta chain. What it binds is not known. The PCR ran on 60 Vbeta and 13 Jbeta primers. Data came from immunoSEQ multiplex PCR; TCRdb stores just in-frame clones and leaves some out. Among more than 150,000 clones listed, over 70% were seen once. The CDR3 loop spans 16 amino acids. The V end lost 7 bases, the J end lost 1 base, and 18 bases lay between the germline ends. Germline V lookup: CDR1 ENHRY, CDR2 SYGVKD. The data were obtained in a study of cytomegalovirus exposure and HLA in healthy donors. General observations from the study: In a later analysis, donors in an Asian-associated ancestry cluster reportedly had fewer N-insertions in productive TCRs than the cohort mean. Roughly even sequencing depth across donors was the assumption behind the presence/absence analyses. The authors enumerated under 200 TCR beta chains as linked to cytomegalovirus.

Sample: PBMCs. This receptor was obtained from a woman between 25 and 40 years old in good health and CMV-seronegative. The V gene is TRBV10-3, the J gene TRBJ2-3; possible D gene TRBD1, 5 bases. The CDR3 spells CAITSNQGLGTDTQYF. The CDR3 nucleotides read TGTGCCATCACTTCGAATCAGGGATTAGGCACAGATACGCAGTATTTT.